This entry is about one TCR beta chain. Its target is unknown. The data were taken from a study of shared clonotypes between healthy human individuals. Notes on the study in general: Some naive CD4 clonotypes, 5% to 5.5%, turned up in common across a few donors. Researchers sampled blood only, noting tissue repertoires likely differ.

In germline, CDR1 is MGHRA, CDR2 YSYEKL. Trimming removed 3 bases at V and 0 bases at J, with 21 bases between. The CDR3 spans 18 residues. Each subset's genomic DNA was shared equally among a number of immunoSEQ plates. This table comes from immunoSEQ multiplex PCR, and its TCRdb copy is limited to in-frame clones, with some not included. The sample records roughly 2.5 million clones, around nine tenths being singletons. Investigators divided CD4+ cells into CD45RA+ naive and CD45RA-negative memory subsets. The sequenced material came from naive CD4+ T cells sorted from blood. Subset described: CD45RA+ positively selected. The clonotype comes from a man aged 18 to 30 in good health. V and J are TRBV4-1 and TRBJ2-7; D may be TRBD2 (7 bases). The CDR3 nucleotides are TGCGCCAGCAGCCAGATAACCCCGGGGGGCGGGAACTCCTACGAGCAGTACTTC. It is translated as CASSQITPGGGNSYEQYF.